This T cell receptor (beta chain) appears in the sequencing data of a study of cytomegalovirus exposure and HLA in healthy donors. The V segment lost 0 bases and the J segment 9 bases; nucleotides outside the gene matches: 7. The CDR3 spans 14 residues. Germline V gene data show CDR1 as GTSNPN and CDR2 as SVGIG (reference sequence). A multiplex PCR was run with 60 Vbeta primers and 13 Jbeta primers. TCRdb keeps only in-frame clones here, not all; method: immunoSEQ multiplex PCR. The table records 150,000 to 200,000 clones, about 13% of them present only once. This clone was found a few times. Its target is not known. Study results and caveats: A later analysis found TCR association rates differed by HLA locus, highest for DRB1 and lowest for HLA-C. An analysis done earlier found most TCR beta V segments productive about 90% or about 30% of the time.

The receptor was derived from a man between 45 and 60 years old in good health and CMV-seropositive. This sequence joins TRBV30 and TRBJ2-1; 8 positions agree with TRBD2. What was sequenced was PBMCs. This chain's CDR3 is CAWSVGLALGEQFF. CDR3 sequence (DNA): TGTGCCTGGAGTGTCGGACTAGCCCTTGGTGAGCAGTTCTTC.